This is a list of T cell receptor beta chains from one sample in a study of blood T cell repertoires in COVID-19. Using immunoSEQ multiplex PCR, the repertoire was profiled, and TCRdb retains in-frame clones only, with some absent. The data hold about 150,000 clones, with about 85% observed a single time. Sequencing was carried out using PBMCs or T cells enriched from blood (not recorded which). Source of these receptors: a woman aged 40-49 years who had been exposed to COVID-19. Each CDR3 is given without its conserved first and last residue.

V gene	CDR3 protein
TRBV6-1	ASSSGTGDNEQF
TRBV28	ASSEGTNYGYT
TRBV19	ASSKRLAGLYNEQF
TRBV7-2	ASRRGSTDTQY
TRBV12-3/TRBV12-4	ASSPLTEAF
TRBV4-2	ASSQARGGAPTGELF
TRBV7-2	ASSLDLGGVSTDTQY
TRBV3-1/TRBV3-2	ASSLPGQAVYEQF
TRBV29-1	SVGGVGQETQY
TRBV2	ATLSGTGTGELF
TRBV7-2	ASSQPGGGNTIY
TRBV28	ASSLETGAGEKLF
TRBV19	ASSAAAGGTGELF
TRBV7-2	ASSLGGVEVSQY
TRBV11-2	ASSLMEEKLF
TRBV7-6	ASSSRTGQETQY
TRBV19	ASSTGITDTQY
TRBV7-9	ASSLVTGTSNQPQH
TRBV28	ASTQTVSYNSPLH
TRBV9	ASSFRLAGGRYNEQF
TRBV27	ASSPTTNSNQPQH
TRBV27	ASSLATSGPSYEQY
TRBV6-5	ASGFVREKLF
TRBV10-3	AISHTGGAF
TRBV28	ASSLEPGGTYEQY
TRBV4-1	ASSRYWDRPNYGYT
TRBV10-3	AIPNSNTGELF
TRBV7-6	ASSSGLYKVEKLF
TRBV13	ASSLDSAGTEAF
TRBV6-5	ASSREGLGGLF
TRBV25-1	ASNLGTGEGANYGYT
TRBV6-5	ASSRDSYNSPLH
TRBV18	ASSPRHSQGQTV
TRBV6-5	ASRRQGANYGYT
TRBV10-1	ASSGTRAGGYT
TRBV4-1	ASSQERPVRFNSPLH
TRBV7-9	ASSLREGNTEAF
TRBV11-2	ASSFGYFEDTQY
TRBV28	ASGYPSGDTQY
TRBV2	ASSGTGDFYNEQF
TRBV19	ASRRTVSTDTQY
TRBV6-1	ASSDRLDIEAF
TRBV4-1	ASSQFWAVPKNTQY
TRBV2	ASSEALRSGGTEAF
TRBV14	ASSQGTGSQETQY